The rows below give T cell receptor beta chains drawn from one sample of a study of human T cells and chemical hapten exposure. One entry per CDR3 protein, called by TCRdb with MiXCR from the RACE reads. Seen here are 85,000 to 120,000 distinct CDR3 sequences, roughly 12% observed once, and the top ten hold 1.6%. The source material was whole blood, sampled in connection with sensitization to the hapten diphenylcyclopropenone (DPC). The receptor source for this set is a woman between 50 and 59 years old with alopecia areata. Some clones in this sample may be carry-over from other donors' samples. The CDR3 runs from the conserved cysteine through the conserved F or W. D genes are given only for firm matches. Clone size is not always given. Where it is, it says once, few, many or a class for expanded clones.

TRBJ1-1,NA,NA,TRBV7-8,CASSRGLGTEAFF,TGTGCCAGCAGCCGAGGGCTTGGCACTGAAGCTTTCTTT
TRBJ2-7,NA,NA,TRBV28,CASSRVLGYEQYF,TGTGCCAGCAGCCGGGTCCTAGGTTACGAGCAGTACTTC
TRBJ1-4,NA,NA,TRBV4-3,CASSQDGRLRNEKLFF,TGCGCCAGCAGCCAAGATGGTAGGCTGCGTAATGAAAAACTGTTTTTT
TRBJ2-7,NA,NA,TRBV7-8,CASTRVNSYEQYF,TGTGCCAGCACCCGGGTTAACTCCTACGAGCAGTACTTC
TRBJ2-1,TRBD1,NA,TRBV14,CASSRRTGGYNEQFF,TGTGCCAGCAGTCGGCGGACAGGGGGCTACAATGAGCAGTTCTTC
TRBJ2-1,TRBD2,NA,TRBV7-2,CASSRRLAASNEQFF,TGTGCCAGCAGCCGACGACTAGCGGCGAGCAATGAGCAGTTCTTC
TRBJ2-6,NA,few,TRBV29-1,CSVGFWPGKITGANVLTF,TGCAGCGTTGGATTCTGGCCTGGCAAGATAACTGGGGCCAACGTCCTGACTTTC
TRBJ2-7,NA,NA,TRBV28,CASRGRTSSYEQYF,TGTGCCAGCAGGGGACGGACGAGCTCCTACGAGCAGTACTTC
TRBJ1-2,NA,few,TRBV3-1,CASSQEGTVVYGYTF,TGTGCCAGCAGCCAAGAAGGCACAGTCGTCTATGGCTACACCTTC
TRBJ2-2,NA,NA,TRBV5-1,CASSFGQTGELFF,TGCGCCAGCAGCTTCGGCCAGACCGGGGAGCTGTTTTTT
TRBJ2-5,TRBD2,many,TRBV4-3,CASSQVGKRGAETQYF,TGCGCCAGCAGCCAAGTTGGGAAGCGGGGGGCGGAGACCCAGTACTTC
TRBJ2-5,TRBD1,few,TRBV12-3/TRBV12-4,CASSLQEGQKETQYF,TGTGCCAGCAGCTTACAAGAGGGACAGAAAGAGACCCAGTACTTC
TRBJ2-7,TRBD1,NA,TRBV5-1,CASSSGTGLYEQYF,TGCGCCAGCAGCTCCGGGACAGGCCTCTACGAGCAGTACTTC
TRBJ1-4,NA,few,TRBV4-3,CASSQDHRVGEKLFF,TGCGCCAGCAGCCAAGATCACAGGGTTGGAGAAAAACTGTTTTTT
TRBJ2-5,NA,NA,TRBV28,CASGTGQETQYF,TGTGCCAGCGGGACGGGGCAAGAGACCCAGTACTTC
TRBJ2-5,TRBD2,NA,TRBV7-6,CASSTKAGARETQYF,TGTGCCAGCAGCACTAAAGCGGGAGCTCGGGAGACCCAGTACTTC
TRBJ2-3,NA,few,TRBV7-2,CASSLAGGPPDTQYF,TGTGCCAGCAGCTTAGCGGGTGGCCCTCCAGATACGCAGTATTTT
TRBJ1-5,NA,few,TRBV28,CASSKTRGGHQPQHF,TGTGCCAGCAGTAAGACCCGGGGGGGGCATCAGCCCCAGCATTTT
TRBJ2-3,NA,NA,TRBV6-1,CASKKNRDVSTDTQYF,TGTGCCAGCAAGAAAAACCGGGACGTTAGCACAGATACGCAGTATTTT
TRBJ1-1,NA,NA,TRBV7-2,CASSFSPMNTEAFF,TGTGCCAGCAGCTTTTCGCCCATGAACACTGAAGCTTTCTTT
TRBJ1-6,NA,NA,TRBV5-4,CASSGPGPNSPLHF,TGTGCCAGCAGCGGACCGGGACCGAATTCACCCCTCCACTTT
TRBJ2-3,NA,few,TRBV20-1,CSAPLGVTDTQYF,TGCAGTGCGCCCTTAGGGGTCACAGATACGCAGTATTTT
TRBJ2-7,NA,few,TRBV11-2,CASSLGGLDLMEQYF,TGTGCCAGCAGCTTAGGAGGACTGGACCTCATGGAGCAGTACTTC
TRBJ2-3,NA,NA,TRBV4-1,CASSQGLRTDTQYF,TGCGCCAGCAGCCAAGGACTTCGCACAGATACGCAGTATTTT
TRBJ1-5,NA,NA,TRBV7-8,CASSLELGFGQPQHF,TGTGCCAGCAGCTTAGAATTAGGTTTTGGCCAGCCCCAGCATTTT
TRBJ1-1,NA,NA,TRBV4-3,CASSQERLGFENTEAFF,TGCGCCAGCAGCCAAGAAAGGCTGGGGTTCGAGAACACTGAAGCTTTCTTT
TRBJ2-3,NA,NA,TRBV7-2,CASSLVGPTDTQYF,TGTGCCAGCAGCTTAGTAGGGCCCACAGATACGCAGTATTTT
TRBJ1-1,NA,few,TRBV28,CASSISFRPNTEAFF,TGTGCCAGCAGTATCTCGTTCAGGCCAAACACTGAAGCTTTCTTT
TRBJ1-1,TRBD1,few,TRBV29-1,CSVARTGANTEAFF,TGCAGCGTTGCTCGGACAGGGGCGAACACTGAAGCTTTCTTT
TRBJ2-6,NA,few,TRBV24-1,CATRGASGANVLTF,TGTGCCACTCGAGGGGCGTCTGGGGCCAACGTCCTGACTTTC
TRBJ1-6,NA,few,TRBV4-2,CASSQESSNNSPLHF,TGTGCCAGCAGCCAAGAGAGTAGTAATAATTCACCCCTCCACTTT
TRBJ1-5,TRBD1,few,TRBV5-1,CASSMTGNNQPQHF,TGCGCCAGCAGCATGACAGGGAACAATCAGCCCCAGCATTTT
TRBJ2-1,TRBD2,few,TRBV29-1,CSVDRGTSGSYNEQFF,TGCAGCGTTGACCGCGGGACTAGCGGCTCCTACAATGAGCAGTTCTTC
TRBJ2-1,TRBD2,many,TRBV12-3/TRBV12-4,CASSSSPGTSGTHTYNEQFF,TGTGCCAGCAGTTCCTCTCCGGGGACTAGCGGGACTCATACCTACAATGAGCAGTTCTTC
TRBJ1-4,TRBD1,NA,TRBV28,CASSHLQGAGEKLFF,TGTGCCAGCAGTCATCTGCAGGGGGCGGGCGAAAAACTGTTTTTT
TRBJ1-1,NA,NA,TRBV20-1,CSAGPRWDAEAFF,TGCAGTGCCGGTCCGAGGTGGGACGCTGAAGCTTTCTTT
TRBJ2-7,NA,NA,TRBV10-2,CASGDGSYEQYF,TGCGCCAGTGGGGACGGTTCCTACGAGCAGTACTTC
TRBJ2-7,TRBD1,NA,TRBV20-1,CSARSGQSYYEQYF,TGCAGTGCTAGATCGGGACAGTCGTACTACGAGCAGTACTTC
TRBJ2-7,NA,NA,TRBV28,CASTGPSYEQYF,TGTGCCAGCACCGGGCCGTCCTACGAGCAGTACTTC
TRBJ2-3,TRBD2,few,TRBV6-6,CASSWTSGGATDTQYF,TGTGCCAGCAGTTGGACTAGCGGGGGAGCCACAGATACGCAGTATTTT
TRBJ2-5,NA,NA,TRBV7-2,CASSLLRVGTQYF,TGTGCCAGCAGCTTACTACGCGTAGGGACCCAGTACTTC
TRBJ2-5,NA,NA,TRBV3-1,CASSQEHSRLYF,TGTGCCAGCAGCCAAGAACACAGCAGGTTGTACTTC
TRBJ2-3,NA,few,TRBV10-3,CAISDEGLSTDTQYF,TGTGCCATCAGTGATGAGGGGTTGTCCACAGATACGCAGTATTTT
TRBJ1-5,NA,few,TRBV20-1,CSARDDRTGTLAPQHF,TGCAGTGCTAGAGATGATCGAACCGGGACCCTTGCGCCCCAGCATTTT
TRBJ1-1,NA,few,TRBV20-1,CSANPRAGQMNTEAFF,TGCAGTGCTAACCCCCGAGCAGGGCAAATGAACACTGAAGCTTTCTTT
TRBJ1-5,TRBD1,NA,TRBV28,CASQGGDQPQHF,TGTGCCAGTCAGGGGGGGGATCAGCCCCAGCATTTT
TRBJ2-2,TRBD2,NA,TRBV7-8,CASSPPLGAGVGPGELFF,TGTGCCAGCAGCCCTCCATTGGGTGCGGGGGTTGGTCCCGGGGAGCTGTTTTTT
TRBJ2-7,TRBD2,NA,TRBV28,CASSILAGGPIEQYF,TGTGCCAGCAGTATACTAGCGGGAGGGCCAATCGAGCAGTACTTC
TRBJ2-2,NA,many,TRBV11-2,CASSLVGAGELFF,TGTGCCAGCAGCTTAGTGGGGGCCGGGGAGCTGTTTTTT
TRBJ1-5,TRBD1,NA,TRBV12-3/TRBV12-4,CASSPTGDQPQHF,TGTGCCAGCAGTCCTACAGGGGATCAGCCCCAGCATTTT
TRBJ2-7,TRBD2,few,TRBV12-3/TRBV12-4,CASSLAVAPREQYF,TGTGCCAGCAGTCTAGCGGTAGCGCCAAGGGAGCAGTACTTC
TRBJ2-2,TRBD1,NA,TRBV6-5,CASSQDRDGMNTGELFF,TGTGCCAGCAGTCAGGACAGGGACGGAATGAACACCGGGGAGCTGTTTTTT
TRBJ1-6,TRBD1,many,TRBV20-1,CSVSRGTGTAPLHF,TGCAGTGTGAGTAGGGGGACAGGGACCGCACCCCTCCACTTT